The source of this TCR beta chain is a study of tumor-infiltrating lymphocytes in primary liver carcinoma. Broader study findings: The study found tumor-adjacent and tumor-blood pairs overlapped less than tumor region pairs.

Germline CDR1 and CDR2: SGHAT and FQNNGV. V lost 1 base and J lost 10; bases outside the gene matches: 7. This CDR3 region has 13 residues. The authors took blood RNA from unsorted whole blood and also extracted germline DNA. Before surgery, approximately 4 milliliters of EDTA blood were taken. With a constant-region primer, TCR beta cDNA was made from approximately 450 ng of total RNA. What produced the TCR beta libraries was three nested multiplex PCR rounds using slightly modified ARM-PCR. TRBV1-TRBV30 forward primers paired with a C-beta reverse primer drove the first two PCR rounds, approximately 11 cycles each. Via MiXCR, TCRdb re-called the multiplex PCR reads, giving one row per CDR3 protein. The table has about 180,000 distinct CDR3 sequences, 60% seen once. This clonotype was detected only once. The antigen remains unidentified.

This chain joins TRBV11-2 and TRBJ2-7, with TRBD1 matching 7 bases. The receptor's source is a man aged 35-49 years with primary liver carcinoma and hepatitis B virus infection. The sequenced material came from peripheral blood. CDR3 in amino acids: CASSLARGRSQYF. The CDR3, as DNA: TGTGCCAGCAGCTTAGCTAGGGGGCGAAGCCAGTACTTC. Together with reference TRBV11-2 and TRBJ2-7, the CDR3 gives the full variable domain: EAGVAQSPRYKIIEKRQSVAFWCNPISGHATLYWYQQILGQGPKLLIQFQNNGVVDDSQLPKDRFSAERLKGVDSTLKIQPAKLEDSAVYLCASSLARGRSQYFGPGTRLTVT.